These 32 T cell receptor beta chains came from one sample sequenced in a study of T cell responses to AZD1222 COVID-19 vaccine. Profiling relied on immunoSEQ multiplex PCR, and the TCRdb table lists in-frame clones only, not all of them. This sample has 85,000 to 95,000 clones, with 85% to 90% found just once. The material sequenced was peripheral blood, taken on day 0 of AZD1222 vaccination. The receptors come from an adult in good health.

The CDR3 DNA follows: TGTGCCACCAGCTCCCGGGACAGGGGTACCCACGAGCAGTACTTC. It specifies CATSSRDRGTHEQYF. The V call is TRBV15, the J call TRBJ2-7, with 10 bases matching TRBD1. The CDR3 is made up of 15 amino acids. Per germline, CDR1 LNHNV and CDR2 YYDKDF (reference sequence). V was pared by 5 bases and J by 5 bases, with 9 bases of the junction left unmatched.

The V and J genes are TRBV14 and TRBJ2-2; 8 bases fit TRBD1. The CDR3 totals 16 residues. The V gene's germline CDR1 is SGHDN and CDR2 FVKESK. V dropped 1 base and J dropped 4; count of bases not matched to a gene: 5. The CDR3 nucleotides read TGTGCCAGCAGCCAAGCCCGGACAGGGTCCACCGGGGAGCTGTTTTTT. Translated, it gives CASSQARTGSTGELFF.

V gene TRBV6-5 combines with J gene TRBJ1-1; D ambiguous. The V and J ends lost 0 bases and 1 base respectively, with 3 bases between them. The CDR3 has 13 residues. Germline CDR1 and CDR2: MNHEY and SVGAGI. CDR3 bases: TGTGCCAGCAGTTACTCCAAGAACACTGAAGCTTTCTTT. Amino acid sequence: CASSYSKNTEAFF.

This chain joins TRBV27 and TRBJ2-7; 10 bases fit TRBD2. CDR1 MNHEY and CDR2 SMNVEV come from the germline V gene (reference sequence). This CDR3 is 14 amino acids long. The V gene end was trimmed by 5 bases and the J gene end by 5 bases; junction bases not matched to a gene: 6. This CDR3 is CASSKRGGTHEQYF. Written as DNA, the CDR3 is TGTGCCAGCAGTAAGCGGGGGGGCACCCACGAGCAGTACTTC.

This chain links TRBV19 with TRBJ2-1; possibly TRBD2 for D (7 bases). The germline V and J ends were trimmed by 7 bases and 2 bases, with 15 bases remaining between them. This CDR3 has 15 residues. Germline lookup yields CDR1 LNHDA and CDR2 SQIVND (reference sequence). CDR3 region: CASTPGRGPYNEQFF. For the CDR3, the DNA is TGTGCCAGTACCCCAGGGCGGGGGCCCTACAATGAGCAGTTCTTC.

The V gene is TRBV9, the J gene TRBJ1-1; D may be TRBD1 (5 bases). V gave up 4 bases and J gave up 3 bases, with 16 bases separating them. Germline CDR1 reads SGDLS; CDR2 reads YYNGEE. The CDR3 is 15 amino acids. The CDR3 nucleotides read TGTGCCAGCAGCTCCCTCCGGGGGTCGGACACTGAAGCTTTCTTT. This gives the protein CASSSLRGSDTEAFF.

V usage is TRBV2 and J usage is TRBJ2-5; D is uncertain. This CDR3 has 12 amino acids. Between the trimmed V and J ends, which lost 1 base and 7 bases, there was a span of 7 bases. Germline V gives CDR1 SNHLY, CDR2 FYNNEI. Written as DNA, the CDR3 is TGTGCCAGCAGTGAAGTGGTAGGGACCCAGTACTTC. This translates into CASSEVVGTQYF.

The chain links TRBV7-2 to TRBJ1-1; D perhaps matches TRBD1 (6 bases). Between the trimmed V and J ends, which lost 4 bases and 5 bases, there was a span of 17 bases. Germline-derived CDR1 and CDR2 are SGHTA and FQGNSA. The CDR3 runs to 15 residues. The CDR3 here is CASSYPTGGRTEAFF. The CDR3 nucleotides read TGTGCCAGCAGCTACCCGACAGGAGGGAGGACTGAAGCTTTCTTT.

The chain uses TRBV7-6 and TRBJ1-2; 8 positions agree with TRBD1. There are 16 residues in the CDR3. V lost 5 bases to trimming and J lost 2 bases; unmatched junction nucleotides: 10. Germline V gives CDR1 SGHVS, CDR2 FNYEAQ. CDR3 residues: CASSPGGQGGNYGYTF. The CDR3 DNA is TGTGCCAGCAGCCCCGGTGGACAGGGTGGGAACTATGGCTACACCTTC.

V usage is TRBV5-1 and J usage is TRBJ2-4, with 7 positions matching TRBD1. V trimming: 4 bases; J trimming: 7 bases; junction bases outside the gene matches: 11. Germline V gene sequence: CDR1 SGHRS, CDR2 YFSETQ. The CDR3 has 15 residues. The chain's CDR3 is CASSPSLGGENIQYF. The CDR3 DNA is TGCGCCAGCAGCCCCTCGCTAGGGGGCGAGAACATTCAGTACTTC.

The J gene is TRBJ1-2, the V gene TRBV7-2, with 7 bases matching TRBD1. Germline V CDR1 and CDR2: SGHTA, FQGNSA. CDR3 size: 15 residues. V lost 5 bases and J lost 0; bases outside the gene matches: 6. Here the CDR3 reads CASSQTGRSNYGYTF. CDR3 DNA sequence: TGTGCCAGCAGCCAGACAGGGAGGTCTAACTATGGCTACACCTTC.

This rearrangement joins TRBV19 to TRBJ1-5, with D unresolved. The CDR3 contains 13 residues. The germline V gene has CDR1 LNHDA and CDR2 SQIVND (reference sequence). V lost 10 bases and J lost 6, with 16 bases in between. The chain's CDR3 is CATSVDPGQPQHF. For the CDR3, the DNA is TGTGCCACTAGCGTTGATCCTGGTCAGCCCCAGCATTTT.

This chain links TRBV19 with TRBJ2-7; 9 bases line up with TRBD1. Trimming took 4 bases from V and 4 from J; bases not matched to a gene: 5. CDR3 length: 14 residues. Germline V CDR1 and CDR2: LNHDA, SQIVND (reference sequence). CDR3 in DNA: TGTGCCAGTAGTAGCCGGGACAGGGAATACGAGCAGTACTTC. Residues: CASSSRDREYEQYF.

The chain joins TRBV18 to TRBJ1-3; unclear D gene. CDR3 size: 17 residues. Germline loops: CDR1 KGHSH, CDR2 LQKENI. V gave up 1 base and J gave up 1 base, with 14 bases separating them. CDR3 amino acids: CASSPLKGMGSGNTIYF. CDR3 coding DNA: TGTGCCAGCTCACCACTGAAGGGAATGGGTTCTGGAAACACCATATATTTT.

This clone was seen once. V usage is TRBV9 and J usage is TRBJ2-7; D remains ambiguous. Germline CDR1 SGDLS, CDR2 YYNGEE. The CDR3 extends over 13 amino acids. V was pared by 0 bases and J by 5 bases, with 9 bases between. For the CDR3, the DNA is TGTGCCAGCAGCGTAGGGGATCTTGACGAGCAGTACTTC. Translating it yields CASSVGDLDEQYF.

The chain combines TRBV7-2 with TRBJ1-1, with D perhaps TRBD1 (6 bases). The ends were cut back, 5 bases at V and 7 bases at J, with 17 bases in the middle. Germline lookup yields CDR1 SGHTA and CDR2 FQGNSA. The CDR3 has 14 residues. The CDR3 DNA follows: TGTGCCAGCAGCGCCCACAGGGAATGGAATGAAGCTTTCTTT. This encodes CASSAHREWNEAFF. Variable domain in full (rest from reference TRBV7-2 and TRBJ1-1): GAGVSQSPSNKVTEKGKDVELRCDPISGHTALYWYRQSLGQGLEFLIYFQGNSAPDKSGLPSDRFSAERTGGSVSTLTIQRTQQEDSAVYLCASSAHREWNEAFFGQGTRLTVV.

J is TRBJ1-5 and V is TRBV5-1; D remains ambiguous. Germline loops: CDR1 SGHRS, CDR2 YFSETQ. The CDR3 runs to 15 residues. Trimming stripped 7 bases from V and 7 bases from J, with 21 bases between. CDR3 DNA: TGCGCCAGCGGCCTGTTCGGGGATGAGGAGCAGCCCCAGCATTTT. Encoded protein: CASGLFGDEEQPQHF. The variable domain in full, completed from reference TRBV5-1 and TRBJ1-5, reads KAGVTQTPRYLIKTRGQQVTLSCSPISGHRSVSWYQQTPGQGLQFLFEYFSETQRNKGNFPGRFSGRQFSNSRSEMNVSTLELGDSALYLCASGLFGDEEQPQHFGDGTRLSIL.

The chain links TRBV5-1 to TRBJ2-5, with TRBD2 identical over 9 bases. Germline assignment: CDR1 SGHRS and CDR2 YFSETQ. J gave up 1 base and V 2 bases, and 3 bases lay outside the gene matches. The CDR3 is made up of 15 amino acids. The CDR3 region is CASSLGGGAQETQYF. DNA of the CDR3: TGCGCCAGCAGCTTAGGCGGGGGGGCCCAAGAGACCCAGTACTTC.

CDR3 loop: CASNRVEETQYF. The DNA of the CDR3 is TGTGCCAGCAACAGGGTGGAAGAGACCCAGTACTTC. The J gene is TRBJ2-5, the V gene TRBV7-9; D is perhaps TRBD1 (6 bases). Germline loops: CDR1 SEHNR, CDR2 FQNEAQ (reference sequence). There are 12 residues in the CDR3. Trimming left V 7 bases short and J 3 bases short, with 9 bases between.

The rearrangement joins TRBV7-2 to TRBJ2-7, with TRBD1 matching over 10 bases. CDR1 and CDR2 from the germline V gene are SGHTA and FQGNSA. With 4 bases clipped from V and 6 bases from J, the junction kept 9 bases outside the gene matches. The CDR3 runs to 15 residues. CDR3 protein: CASSSPGQGNPEQYF. The CDR3 DNA follows: TGTGCCAGCAGCTCGCCGGGACAGGGGAATCCCGAGCAGTACTTC.

The chain couples TRBV6-2 or TRBV6-3 to TRBJ2-1, with D possibly being TRBD1 or TRBD2 (5 bases each). CDR3 length: 16 residues. The V gene's germline CDR1 is MNHEY and CDR2 SVGEGT. The V and J ends lost 0 bases and 3 bases respectively, with 12 bases between them. In DNA, the CDR3 is TGTGCCAGCAGTTACTCGAGCAGGGACCACTACAATGAGCAGTTCTTC. As protein: CASSYSSRDHYNEQFF.

The rearrangement joins TRBV6-2 or TRBV6-3 to TRBJ2-7; D ambiguous. Per the germline V gene, CDR1 is MNHEY and CDR2 is SVGEGT. Deletions cut 6 bases from V and 7 bases from J, with 13 bases between. The CDR3 spans 12 residues. As DNA, the CDR3 is TGTGCCAGCAGCCTGGACCGGCGGGAGCAGTACTTC. It is translated as CASSLDRREQYF.

The rearrangement links TRBV5-1 to TRBJ1-4, with 9 bases that match TRBD1. Germline loops: CDR1 SGHRS, CDR2 YFSETQ. Unmatched junction bases numbered 5, after V lost 4 bases and J lost 7 bases. This CDR3 contains 14 residues. The CDR3 nucleotides are TGCGCCAGCAGCCCCGGACAGGGGCGTGAAAAACTGTTTTTT. The encoded protein is CASSPGQGREKLFF.

CDR3 region: CASRAGTGVGNEQFF. The CDR3 DNA sequence: TGTGCCAGCCGCGCCGGGACAGGGGTAGGCAATGAGCAGTTCTTC. V usage is TRBV14 and J usage is TRBJ2-1, with 10 bases lining up with TRBD1. Trimming removed 8 bases from V and 6 bases from J; junction bases left unmatched: 10. This CDR3 has 15 amino acids. In germline, CDR1 is SGHDN, CDR2 FVKESK. Supplemented by reference TRBV14 and TRBJ2-1, the full variable domain reads EAGVTQFPSHSVIEKGQTVTLRCDPISGHDNLYWYRRVMGKEIKFLLHFVKESKQDESGMPNNRFLAERTGGTYSTLKVQPAELEDSGVYFCASRAGTGVGNEQFFGPGTRLTVL.

This chain joins TRBV19 and TRBJ1-1; a possible D gene is TRBD1 (6 bases). Germline lookup yields CDR1 LNHDA and CDR2 SQIVND (reference sequence). CDR3 size: 14 residues. Trimming cost V 5 bases and J 4 bases, with 14 bases left between them. CDR3 loop: CASSLAGAGTEAFF. CDR3 in DNA: TGTGCCAGTAGTCTCGCAGGGGCGGGCACTGAAGCTTTCTTT.

This rearrangement joins TRBV4-3 to TRBJ2-3; the D is unclear. Trimming left V 1 base short and J 0 bases short, with 8 bases between. Germline assignment: CDR1 LGHNA and CDR2 YSLEER. There are 15 residues in the CDR3. The chain's CDR3 is CASSQGAASTDTQYF. As DNA, the CDR3 is TGCGCCAGCAGCCAAGGTGCAGCTAGCACAGATACGCAGTATTTT.

The chain joins TRBV20-1 to TRBJ1-2; D gene unclear. Germline V gene data show CDR1 as DFQATT and CDR2 as SNEGSKA (reference sequence). The CDR3 contains 11 residues. V shed 6 bases and J shed 13 bases, with 18 bases lying between them. The CDR3 coding sequence is TGCAGTGCCACTTCGCCCACCGGGTCCACCTTC. Its protein is CSATSPTGSTF.

The chain couples TRBV9 to TRBJ2-2; TRBD2 is a possible D gene (6 bases). The CDR3 totals 14 residues. Germline assignment: CDR1 SGDLS and CDR2 YYNGEE. The V end was cut by 6 bases, the J end by 7 bases, with 16 bases between. CDR3 coding DNA: TGTGCCAGCAACCGGAGGGGTGGAGGCGGGGAGCTGTTTTTT. Its protein is CASNRRGGGGELFF.

The chain recombines TRBV6-5 with TRBJ1-4; TRBD1 aligns across 7 bases. This CDR3 is built from 15 residues. Germline V lookup: CDR1 MNHEY, CDR2 SVGAGI. Trimming took 2 bases from V and 10 from J; bases not matched to a gene: 10. The CDR3 nucleotides read TGTGCCAGCAGTTACCAACACGGGACAGAGGGAAAACTGTTTTTT. Amino acids: CASSYQHGTEGKLFF.

In this sample, this clone turned up once. V gene TRBV7-9 combines with J gene TRBJ1-3; 9 bases line up with TRBD1. The V gene end was trimmed by 5 bases and the J gene end by 0 bases; junction bases not matched to a gene: 5. Per the germline V gene, CDR1 is SEHNR and CDR2 is FQNEAQ (reference sequence). The CDR3 is made up of 16 amino acids. CDR3 DNA sequence: TGTGCCAGCAGCCCCCGACAGGGGGGCTCTGGAAACACCATATATTTT. It encodes CASSPRQGGSGNTIYF.

The chain is built from TRBV6-5 and TRBJ1-5; D perhaps matches TRBD1 (6 bases). The CDR3 is 14 amino acids. The germline V and J ends were trimmed by 2 bases and 7 bases, with 12 bases remaining between them. Germline CDR1 MNHEY, CDR2 SVGAGI. The CDR3 is CASSYTSGDQPQHF. The CDR3, as DNA: TGTGCCAGCAGTTACACCTCAGGGGACCAGCCCCAGCATTTT.

The table lists this clone with a few counts. This chain connects TRBV4-3 to TRBJ2-1; 10 positions match TRBD2. V shed 0 bases and J 5 bases; nucleotides not matched to a gene: 16. Germline values: CDR1 LGHNA, CDR2 YSLEER. The length of the CDR3 is 20 residues. CDR3 sequence reads: CASSQDGPSSGGPINNEQFF. Here the CDR3 DNA reads TGCGCCAGCAGCCAAGATGGCCCGAGTAGCGGGGGGCCGATAAACAATGAGCAGTTCTTC.